This T cell receptor (beta chain) was recorded in a study of beta chain features in type 1 diabetes. Study-level results: Moderately but significantly shorter TCRB CDR3s were found in Type 1 diabetes patients in all four CD4+ subsets.

The CDR3 covers 14 residues. CDR1 is MGHRA and CDR2 is YSYEKL in the germline V gene. J gave up 4 bases and V 4 bases, and 6 bases lay outside the gene matches. Every bit of the isolated RNA underwent reverse transcription, so sequencing read expressed TCRB transcripts. Assay used: immunoSEQ multiplex PCR; TCRdb lists only in-frame clones, some missing. The sample has under 300,000 clones; approximately 15% are singletons. Note on this clone: What it recognizes is unknown.

The sequenced sample was naive CD4+ T cells from blood. The receptor was derived from a man between 25 and 39 years old with type 1 diabetes. The V call is TRBV4-1, the J call TRBJ1-1; 7 positions match TRBD1. The CDR3 is CASSREHRGTEAFF. CDR3 nucleotides: TGCGCCAGCAGCCGAGAACACAGGGGCACTGAAGCTTTCTTT.